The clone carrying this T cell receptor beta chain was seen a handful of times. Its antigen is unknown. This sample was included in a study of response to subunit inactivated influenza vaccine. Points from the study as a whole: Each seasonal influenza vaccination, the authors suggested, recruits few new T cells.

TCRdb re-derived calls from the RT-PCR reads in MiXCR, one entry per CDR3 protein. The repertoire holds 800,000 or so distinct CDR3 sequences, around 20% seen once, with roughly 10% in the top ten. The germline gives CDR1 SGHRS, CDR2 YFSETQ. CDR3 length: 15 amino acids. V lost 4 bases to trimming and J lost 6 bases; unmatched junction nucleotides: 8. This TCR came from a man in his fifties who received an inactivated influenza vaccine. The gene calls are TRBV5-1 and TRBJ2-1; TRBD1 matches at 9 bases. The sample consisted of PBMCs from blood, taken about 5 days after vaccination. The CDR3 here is CASSPGQGKVNEQFF. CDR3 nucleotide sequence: TGCGCCAGCAGCCCGGGACAGGGTAAGGTCAATGAGCAGTTCTTC.